This T cell receptor (beta chain) was documented in a study of T cells in Graves' hyperthyroidism and ophthalmopathy. Amplified TCR beta CDR3 regions came from RNA transcripts. A set of HTBI primers served as the primers for a first-round RT-PCR of the TCR CDR3. A single record per CDR3 protein comes from TCRdb applying MiXCR to the multiplex PCR reads. The repertoire has 190,000 or so distinct CDR3 sequences, 15% to 20% of them found once; the top ten carry 35% to 50%. Study-level findings and limits: Before onset, ophthalmopathy was predicted by the model a median roughly six months earlier.

The CDR3 extends over 13 amino acids. V dropped 3 bases and J dropped 3; count of bases not matched to a gene: 1. Looked up from germline, CDR1 is DFQATT and CDR2 is SNEGSKA (reference sequence). To note about this clonotype: Its specificity is unknown.

What was sequenced was blood. This sequence was found in a man aged 35 to 55 with Graves' hyperthyroidism. The V gene is TRBV20-1, the J gene TRBJ2-1; 8 bases are a match to TRBD2. The CDR3, as DNA: TGCAGTGCTAGGGCGGGGGGCTACAATGAGCAGTTCTTC. This codes for CSARAGGYNEQFF.